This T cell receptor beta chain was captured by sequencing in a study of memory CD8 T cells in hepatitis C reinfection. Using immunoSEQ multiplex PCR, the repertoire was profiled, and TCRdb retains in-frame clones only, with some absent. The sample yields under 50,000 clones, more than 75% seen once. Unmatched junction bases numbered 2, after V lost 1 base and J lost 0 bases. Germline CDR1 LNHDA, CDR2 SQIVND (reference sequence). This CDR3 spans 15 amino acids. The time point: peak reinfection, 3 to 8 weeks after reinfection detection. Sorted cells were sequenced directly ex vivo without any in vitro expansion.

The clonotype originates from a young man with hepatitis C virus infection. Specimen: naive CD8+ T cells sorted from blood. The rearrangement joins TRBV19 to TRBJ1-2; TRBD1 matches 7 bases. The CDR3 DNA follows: TGTGCCAGTAGTATAGGAACAGGGGCTAACTATGGCTACACCTTC. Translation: CASSIGTGANYGYTF.